This is a list of T cell receptor beta chains from one sample in a study of PD-1 blockade in classical Hodgkin lymphoma. TCRdb's table, derived via immunoSEQ multiplex PCR, lists solely in-frame clones and lacks some. Of 25,000 to 35,000 clones in the sample, about 80% were seen once. The sample consisted of CD4+ T cells from blood, taken before the fourth cycle of nivolumab. These receptors all stem from a human donor with classical Hodgkin lymphoma. CDR3s include the opening cysteine and the closing phenylalanine or tryptophan. D genes are given only for firm matches. The size of a clone is reported for some rows only, either as once, few or many, or as a class for expanded clones.

clone_size j_call v_call d_call cdr3_aa cdr3_nt
- TRBJ2-1 TRBV9 TRBD1 CASSRQGYSYNEQFF TGTGCCAGCAGCCGACAGGGATATTCCTACAATGAGCAGTTCTTC
- TRBJ1-1 TRBV7-8 - CASSFPRTGQRSMNTEAFF TGTGCCAGCAGCTTTCCCCGAACGGGACAACGATCTATGAACACTGAAGCTTTCTTT
- TRBJ2-5 TRBV11-2 - CASTQTDRTQYF TGTGCCAGCACCCAGACAGACCGAACCCAGTACTTC
- TRBJ2-2 TRBV5-4 TRBD2 CASSLAGGGYTGELFF TGTGCCAGCAGCTTGGCAGGCGGGGGGTACACCGGGGAGCTGTTTTTT
few TRBJ1-2 TRBV28 - CASSLTGGYGYTF TGTGCCAGCAGTTTAACTGGGGGCTATGGCTACACCTTC
- TRBJ1-1 TRBV7-2 - CASSSGANTEAFF TGTGCCAGCAGCTCCGGGGCGAACACTGAAGCTTTCTTT
- TRBJ2-5 TRBV18 - CASNDGLGTQYF TGTGCCAGCAATGACGGCCTCGGGACCCAGTACTTC
- TRBJ1-2 TRBV5-1 - CASSPTVSNYGYTF TGCGCCAGCAGCCCTACAGTTTCAAACTATGGCTACACCTTC
few TRBJ1-6 TRBV2 TRBD1 CASRDRGQSPLHF TGTGCCAGCAGGGACAGGGGGCAATCACCCCTCCACTTT
- TRBJ2-1 TRBV30 TRBD2 CAWSRLAGGPVGTVQFF TGTGCCTGGAGCAGACTAGCGGGGGGGCCTGTGGGTACGGTGCAGTTCTTC
- TRBJ2-2 TRBV6-6 TRBD1 CAGGTGDTGELFF TGTGCCGGGGGGACAGGGGACACCGGGGAGCTGTTTTTT
- TRBJ1-2 TRBV23-1 TRBD1 CASSRPRGTEGYGYTF TGCGCCAGCAGTCGCCCTAGAGGGACAGAGGGCTATGGCTACACCTTC
- TRBJ1-2 TRBV2 - CASSDPKIWTSGDYGYTF TGTGCCAGCAGTGATCCTAAAATATGGACGTCAGGCGACTATGGCTACACCTTC
- TRBJ2-7 TRBV5-1 - CASSLGFQAGGYEQYF TGCGCCAGCAGCTTGGGGTTCCAGGCTGGGGGCTACGAGCAGTACTTC